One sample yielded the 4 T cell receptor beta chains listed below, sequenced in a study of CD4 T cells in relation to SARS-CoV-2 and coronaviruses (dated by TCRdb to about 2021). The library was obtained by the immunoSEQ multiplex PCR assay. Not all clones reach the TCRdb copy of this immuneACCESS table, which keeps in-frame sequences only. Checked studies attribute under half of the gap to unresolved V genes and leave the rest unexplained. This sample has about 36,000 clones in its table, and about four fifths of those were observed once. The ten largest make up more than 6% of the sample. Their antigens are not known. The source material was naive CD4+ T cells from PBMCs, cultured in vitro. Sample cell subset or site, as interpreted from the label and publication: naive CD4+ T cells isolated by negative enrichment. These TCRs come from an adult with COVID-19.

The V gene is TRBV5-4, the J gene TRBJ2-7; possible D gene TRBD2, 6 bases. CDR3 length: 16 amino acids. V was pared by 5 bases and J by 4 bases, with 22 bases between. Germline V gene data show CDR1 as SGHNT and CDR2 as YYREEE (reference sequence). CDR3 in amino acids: CASSPRRRDWEYEQYF. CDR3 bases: TGTGCCAGCAGTCCCCGGAGGCGGGATTGGGAGTACGAGCAGTACTTC. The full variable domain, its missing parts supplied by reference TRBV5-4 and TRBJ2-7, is ETGVTQSPTHLIKTRGQQVTLRCSSQSGHNTVSWYQQALGQGPQFIFQYYREEENGRGNFPPRFSGLQFPNYSSELNVNALELDDSALYLCASSPRRRDWEYEQYFGPGTRLTVT.

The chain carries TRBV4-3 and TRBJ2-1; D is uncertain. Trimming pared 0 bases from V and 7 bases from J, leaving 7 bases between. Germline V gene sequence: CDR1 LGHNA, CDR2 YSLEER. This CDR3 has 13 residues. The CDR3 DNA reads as TGCGCCAGCAGCCAAGAGTTACTAAATGAGCAGTTCTTC. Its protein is CASSQELLNEQFF.

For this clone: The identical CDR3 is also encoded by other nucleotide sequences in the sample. The CDR3 DNA reads TGTGCCACCAGCAGAGATCTAGGCAGTTATCAGCCCCAGCATTTT. Translated, it gives CATSRDLGSYQPQHF. The V gene is TRBV15, the J gene TRBJ1-5; D gene unclear. Germline-derived CDR1 and CDR2 are LNHNV and YYDKDF (reference sequence). Trimming took 0 bases from V and 5 from J, leaving 11 bases between them. The CDR3 covers 15 residues. The whole variable domain, remainder taken from reference TRBV15 and TRBJ1-5, is DAMVIQNPRYQVTQFGKPVTLSCSQTLNHNVMYWYQQKSSQAPKLLFHYYDKDFNNEADTPDNFQSRRPNTSFCFLDIRSPGLGDTAMYLCATSRDLGSYQPQHFGDGTRLSIL.

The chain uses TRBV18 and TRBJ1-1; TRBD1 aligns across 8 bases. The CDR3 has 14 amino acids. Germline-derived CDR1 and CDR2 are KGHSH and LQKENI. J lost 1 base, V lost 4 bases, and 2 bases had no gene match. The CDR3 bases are TGTGCCAGCTCACTAGGACAGGGGAACACTGAAGCTTTCTTT. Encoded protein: CASSLGQGNTEAFF.